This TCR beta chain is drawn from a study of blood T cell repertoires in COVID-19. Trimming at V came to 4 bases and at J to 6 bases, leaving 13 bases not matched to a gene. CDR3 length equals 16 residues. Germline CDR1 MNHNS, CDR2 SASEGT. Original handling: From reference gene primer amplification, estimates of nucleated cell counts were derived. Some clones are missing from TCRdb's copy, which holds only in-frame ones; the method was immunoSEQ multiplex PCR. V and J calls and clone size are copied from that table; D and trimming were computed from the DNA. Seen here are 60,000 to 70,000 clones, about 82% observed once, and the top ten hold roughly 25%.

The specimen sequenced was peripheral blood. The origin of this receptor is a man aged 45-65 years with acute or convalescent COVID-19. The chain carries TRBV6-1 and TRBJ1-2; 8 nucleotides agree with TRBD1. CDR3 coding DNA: TGTGCCAGCAGTGTGGACAGGGAATTAATCATGGATGGCTACACCTTC. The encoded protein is CASSVDRELIMDGYTF.